Presented here are 18 T cell receptor beta chains from one specimen sequenced in a study of T cells in Graves' hyperthyroidism and ophthalmopathy. There were TCR beta CDR3 regions amplified from RNA transcripts. First-round RT-PCR with HTBI primers amplified the TCR CDR3 region. Using its own MiXCR run on the multiplex PCR reads, TCRdb lists one record per CDR3 protein. Here the sample spans 200,000 to 300,000 distinct CDR3 sequences, approximately 23% being singletons. The sequenced sample was blood. The receptors shown here come from a woman aged 40 to 50 with Graves' ophthalmopathy.

The sample holds many counts of this clonotype. The chain couples TRBV5-6 to TRBJ2-7; maybe TRBD1 (6 bases). The germline CDR1 and CDR2 sequences are SGHDT and YYEEEE. V lost 2 bases and J 1 base, leaving 13 bases between the germline ends. The CDR3 runs to 15 residues. The CDR3 is CASSFWDIISYEQYF. DNA for the CDR3: TGTGCCAGCAGCTTCTGGGACATCATATCCTACGAGCAGTACTTC. Full variable domain (missing parts from reference TRBV5-6 and TRBJ2-7): DAGVTQSPTHLIKTRGQQVTLRCSPKSGHDTVSWYQQALGQGPQFIFQYYEEEERQRGNFPDRFSGHQFPNYSSELNVNALLLGDSALYLCASSFWDIISYEQYFGPGTRLTVT.

The genes are TRBV12-5 and TRBJ2-5, with TRBD1 identical over 8 bases. CDR3 length: 14 amino acids. Looked up from germline, CDR1 is LGHNT and CDR2 is FRNRAP. J was trimmed by 4 bases and V by 4 bases; bases with no gene match: 5. For the CDR3, the DNA is TGTGCTAGTGGTTCGCAGGGGGCCCCAGAGACCCAGTACTTC. This encodes CASGSQGAPETQYF.

This clonotype was seen a handful of times. The V gene is TRBV6-2 or TRBV6-3, the J gene TRBJ1-2; 7 bases map to TRBD1. V lost 2 bases and J lost 3; bases outside the gene matches: 3. The length of the CDR3 is 14 residues. Germline V gene lookup returns CDR1 MNHEY and CDR2 SVGEGT. The CDR3 nucleotides read TGTGCCAGCAGTTACCCGGGACAGTACTATGGCTACACCTTC. Translated: CASSYPGQYYGYTF.

This clonotype was observed at least ten times. The chain links TRBV7-9 to TRBJ1-2; possibly TRBD1 for D (5 bases). There are 14 residues in the CDR3. Germline V gives CDR1 SEHNR, CDR2 FQNEAQ (reference sequence). The V end was cut by 0 bases, the J end by 7 bases, with 12 bases between. The CDR3 sequence is CASSLASQGSGYTF. The DNA of the CDR3 is TGTGCCAGCAGCTTAGCGTCTCAGGGCTCTGGCTACACCTTC. Together with reference TRBV7-9 and TRBJ1-2, the CDR3 gives the full variable domain: DTGVSQNPRHKITKRGQNVTFRCDPISEHNRLYWYRQTLGQGPEFLTYFQNEAQLEKSRLLSDRFSAERPKGSFSTLEIQRTEQGDSAMYLCASSLASQGSGYTFGSGTRLTVV.

A few counts support this clonotype. J is TRBJ2-3 and V is TRBV11-1, with 11 bases matching TRBD2. Germline CDR1 SGHAT, CDR2 FQDESV (reference sequence). This CDR3 has 16 amino acids. J gave up 3 bases and V 6 bases, and 8 bases lay outside the gene matches. CDR3 coding DNA: TGTGCCAGCAGGAAGGATCTAGCGGGAGGTACAGATACGCAGTATTTT. Its translation is CASRKDLAGGTDTQYF.

The V call is TRBV28, the J call TRBJ1-1; possibly TRBD1 for D (5 bases). CDR3 length: 14 residues. Trimming removed 8 bases from V and 2 bases from J, with 15 bases in between. Germline values: CDR1 MDHEN, CDR2 SYDVKM. The CDR3 DNA follows: TGTGCCAGCTTGGGTAGGACAACAAACACTGAAGCTTTCTTT. It translates to CASLGRTTNTEAFF.

This clonotype was observed many times. The chain employs TRBV6-5 and TRBJ1-1; D is ambiguous. The V gene's germline CDR1 is MNHEY and CDR2 SVGAGI. The length of the CDR3 is 13 residues. V gave up 0 bases and J gave up 8 bases, with 10 bases separating them. This CDR3 reads CASSYSAAGEAFF. As DNA, the CDR3 is TGTGCCAGCAGTTACTCGGCGGCGGGGGAAGCTTTCTTT.

V is TRBV18 and J is TRBJ2-2, with 8 bases identical to TRBD1. This CDR3 contains 17 residues. CDR1 is KGHSH, CDR2 LQKENI, per germline. The V segment lost 3 bases and the J segment 5 bases; nucleotides outside the gene matches: 11. The CDR3 bases are TGTGCCAGCTCACCTGATTGGGACAGGCGTCGGACCGGGGAGCTGTTTTTT. It translates to CASSPDWDRRRTGELFF.

The table lists this clonotype with many counts. The chain couples TRBV20-1 to TRBJ2-7, with D uncertain. CDR1 DFQATT and CDR2 SNEGSKA come from the germline V gene (reference sequence). V lost 1 base to trimming and J lost 3 bases, with 10 bases between them. This CDR3 has 13 amino acids. The CDR3 loop reads CSARARASYEQYF. Written as DNA, the CDR3 is TGCAGTGCTAGAGCTCGGGCTAGCTACGAGCAGTACTTC.

In its sample, this clonotype was seen many times. The V call is TRBV29-1, the J call TRBJ2-2, with 11 nucleotides matching TRBD2. This CDR3 is 14 amino acids long. Germline V lookup: CDR1 SQVTM, CDR2 ANQGSEA. Trimming at V came to 1 base and at J to 6 bases, leaving 1 base not matched to a gene. CDR3 nucleotide sequence: TGCAGCGTTGAAGCTAGCGGGGGGTCCGGGGAGCTGTTTTTT. Its translation: CSVEASGGSGELFF.

The chain has TRBV7-8 and TRBJ1-3; D unclear. The CDR3 runs 17 residues. The ends were cut back, 5 bases at V and 0 bases at J, with 17 bases in the middle. Germline V gives CDR1 SGHVS, CDR2 FQNEAQ. The CDR3: CASSGNSQVDSGNTIYF. CDR3 bases: TGTGCCAGCAGCGGTAACTCTCAGGTAGACTCTGGAAACACCATATATTTT. The full variable domain, its missing parts supplied by reference TRBV7-8 and TRBJ1-3, is GAGVSQSPRYKVAKRGQDVALRCDPISGHVSLFWYQQALGQGPEFLTYFQNEAQLDKSGLPSDRFFAERPEGSVSTLKIQRTQQEDSAVYLCASSGNSQVDSGNTIYFGEGSWLTVV.

This clonotype showed up just a few times. The CDR3 protein is CATSEARGTTGELFF. For the CDR3, the DNA is TGTGCCACCAGTGAGGCCAGGGGGACCACCGGGGAGCTGTTTTTT. The J gene is TRBJ2-2, the V gene TRBV24-1, with 7 bases lining up with TRBD1. Germline assignment: CDR1 KGHDR and CDR2 SFDVKD. The V and J ends lost 4 bases and 4 bases, in that order; junction bases with no gene match: 5. This CDR3 spans 15 amino acids.

This clonotype was seen ten or more times. This chain uses TRBV6-5 with TRBJ1-1; no definite D call. V was clipped by 0 bases and J by 0 bases, with 8 bases between them. CDR1 MNHEY and CDR2 SVGAGI come from the germline V gene. The CDR3 covers 15 residues. The CDR3 DNA is TGTGCCAGCAGTTACTCCAGCTACATGAACACTGAAGCTTTCTTT. This sequence encodes CASSYSSYMNTEAFF.

This clonotype was observed at least ten times. V and J are TRBV6-5 and TRBJ2-7, with 8 bases aligning to TRBD1. J gave up 5 bases and V 0 bases, and 9 bases lay outside the gene matches. Germline CDR1 MNHEY, CDR2 SVGAGI. The CDR3 spans 16 residues. CDR3 amino acids: CASSYSRVQGAHEQYF. DNA for the CDR3: TGTGCCAGCAGTTACTCGAGGGTCCAGGGGGCGCACGAGCAGTACTTC.

Many counts were recorded for this clonotype. The gene calls are TRBV3-1 and TRBJ1-1; no reliable D call. Germline CDR1 reads LGHDT; CDR2 reads YNNKEL (reference sequence). The CDR3 consists of 15 residues. V was cut by 0 bases and J by 2 bases, with 10 bases left in between. This chain's CDR3 is CASSQEGAANTEAFF. DNA for the CDR3: TGTGCCAGCAGCCAAGAAGGTGCGGCTAACACTGAAGCTTTCTTT.

The chain uses TRBV24-1 and TRBJ2-5, with 8 nucleotides matching TRBD1. Trimming took 4 bases from V and 0 from J; bases not matched to a gene: 9. The CDR3 covers 17 residues. The germline V gene has CDR1 KGHDR and CDR2 SFDVKD. This CDR3 reads CATSDPGQGRYQETQYF. The CDR3 DNA reads as TGTGCCACCAGTGACCCCGGACAGGGCCGGTACCAAGAGACCCAGTACTTC.

This chain uses TRBV20-1 with TRBJ1-2; 7 positions match TRBD1. With V trimmed by 4 bases and J by 7 bases, 6 bases remained unmatched. Germline V gene sequence: CDR1 DFQATT, CDR2 SNEGSKA (reference sequence). The CDR3 spans 12 residues. The CDR3, as DNA: TGCAGTGCTAAAGAGGGGGCGAGTGGCTACACCTTC. As protein: CSAKEGASGYTF.

This clonotype has ten or more counts. The rearrangement links TRBV28 to TRBJ1-6; D uncertain. Looked up from germline, CDR1 is MDHEN and CDR2 is SYDVKM. This CDR3 is 12 amino acids long. Trimming took 8 bases from V and 7 from J, leaving 9 bases between them. The CDR3, as DNA: TGTGCCAGCGAGGGCGGGAATTCACCCCTCCACTTT. As protein: CASEGGNSPLHF.